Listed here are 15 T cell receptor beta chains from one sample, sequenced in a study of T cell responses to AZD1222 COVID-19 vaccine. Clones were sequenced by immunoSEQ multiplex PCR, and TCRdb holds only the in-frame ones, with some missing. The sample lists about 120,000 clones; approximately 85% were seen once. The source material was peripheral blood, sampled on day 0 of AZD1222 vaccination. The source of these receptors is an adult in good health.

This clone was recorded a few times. DNA of the CDR3: TGTGCCAGCTCACCACGTCCCCCACTGGAGCAGTTCTTC. Translation gives CASSPRPPLEQFF. The chain combines TRBV18 with TRBJ2-1; no definite D call. Germline assignment: CDR1 KGHSH and CDR2 LQKENI. The CDR3 is 13 amino acids. V was clipped by 1 base and J by 10 bases, with 11 bases between them.

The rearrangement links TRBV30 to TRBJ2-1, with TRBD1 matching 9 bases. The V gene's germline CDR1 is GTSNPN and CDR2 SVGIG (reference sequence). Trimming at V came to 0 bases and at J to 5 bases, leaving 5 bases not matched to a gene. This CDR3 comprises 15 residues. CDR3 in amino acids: CAWSVGQGPDNEQFF. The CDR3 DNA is TGTGCCTGGAGTGTTGGACAGGGGCCCGACAATGAGCAGTTCTTC.

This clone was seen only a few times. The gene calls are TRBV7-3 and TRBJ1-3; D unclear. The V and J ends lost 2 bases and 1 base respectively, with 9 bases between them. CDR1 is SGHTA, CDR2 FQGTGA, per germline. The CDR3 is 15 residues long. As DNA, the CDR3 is TGTGCCAGCAGCTTATGGTCAGGTTCTGGAAACACCATATATTTT. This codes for CASSLWSGSGNTIYF. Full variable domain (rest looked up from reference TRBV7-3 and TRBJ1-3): GAGVSQTPSNKVTEKGKYVELRCDPISGHTALYWYRQSLGQGPEFLIYFQGTGAADDSGLPNDRFFAVRPEGSVSTLKIQRTERGDSAVYLCASSLWSGSGNTIYFGEGSWLTVV.

As DNA, the CDR3 is TGTGCCAGCTCACCGCTAGGAACCGGGACTAGCGTCGAGCAGTACTTC. Translated, it gives CASSPLGTGTSVEQYF. The chain is built from TRBV18 and TRBJ2-7; TRBD2 aligns across 10 bases. This CDR3 contains 16 residues. In germline, CDR1 is KGHSH, CDR2 LQKENI. The V gene end was trimmed by 3 bases and the J gene end by 6 bases; junction bases not matched to a gene: 11.

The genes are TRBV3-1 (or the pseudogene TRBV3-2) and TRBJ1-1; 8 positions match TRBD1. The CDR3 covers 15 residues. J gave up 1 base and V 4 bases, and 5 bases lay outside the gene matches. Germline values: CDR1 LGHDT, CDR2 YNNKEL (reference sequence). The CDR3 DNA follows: TGTGCCAGCAGCCCGACAGGGGCCCGGAACACTGAAGCTTTCTTT. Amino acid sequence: CASSPTGARNTEAFF.

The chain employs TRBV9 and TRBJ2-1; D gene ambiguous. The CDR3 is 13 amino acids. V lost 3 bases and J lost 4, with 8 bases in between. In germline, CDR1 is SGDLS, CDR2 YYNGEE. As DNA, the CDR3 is TGTGCCAGCAGCGCCAACATATACAATGAGCAGTTCTTC. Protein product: CASSANIYNEQFF.

The CDR3 bases are TGTGCCAGCAGTACCCCTACTAGAAATGAGCAGTTCTTC. Its translation is CASSTPTRNEQFF. V usage is TRBV6-2 or TRBV6-3 and J usage is TRBJ2-1, with D perhaps matching TRBD2 (5 bases). The V end lost 5 bases, the J end lost 7 bases, and 12 bases lay between the germline ends. In germline, CDR1 is MNHEY, CDR2 SVGEGT. The CDR3 has 13 residues.

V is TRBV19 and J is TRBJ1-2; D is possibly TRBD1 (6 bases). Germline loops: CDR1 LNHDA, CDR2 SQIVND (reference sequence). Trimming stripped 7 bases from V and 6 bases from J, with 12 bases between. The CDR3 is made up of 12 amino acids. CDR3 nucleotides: TGTGCCAGTAACAGGGCTAGGGATGGCTACACCTTC. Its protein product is CASNRARDGYTF.

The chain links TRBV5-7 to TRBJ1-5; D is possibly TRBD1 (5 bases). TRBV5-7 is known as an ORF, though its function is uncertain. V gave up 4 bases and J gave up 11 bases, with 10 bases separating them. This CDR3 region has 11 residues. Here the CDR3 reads CASSQGRAQHF. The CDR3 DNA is TGTGCCAGCAGCCAGGGTAGAGCCCAGCATTTT.

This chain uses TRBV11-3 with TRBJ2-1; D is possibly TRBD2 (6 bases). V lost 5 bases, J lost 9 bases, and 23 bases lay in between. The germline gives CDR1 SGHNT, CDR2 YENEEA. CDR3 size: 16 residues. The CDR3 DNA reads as TGTGCCAGCAGCGTCGGGGTAGTCGGGACTGACGGTGAGCAGTTCTTC. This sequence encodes CASSVGVVGTDGEQFF.

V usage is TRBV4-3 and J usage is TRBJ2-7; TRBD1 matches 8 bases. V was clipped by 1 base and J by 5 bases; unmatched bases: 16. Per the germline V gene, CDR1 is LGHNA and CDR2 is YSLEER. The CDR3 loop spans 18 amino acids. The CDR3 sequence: CASSQGLRTNTGGHEQYF. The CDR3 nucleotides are TGCGCCAGCAGCCAAGGCCTTCGGACTAATACAGGGGGACACGAGCAGTACTTC.

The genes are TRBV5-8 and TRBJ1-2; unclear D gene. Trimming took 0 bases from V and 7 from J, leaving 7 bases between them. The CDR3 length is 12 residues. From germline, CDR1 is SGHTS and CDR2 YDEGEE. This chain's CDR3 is CASSLGAGGYTF. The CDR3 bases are TGTGCCAGCAGCTTGGGGGCTGGTGGCTACACCTTC.

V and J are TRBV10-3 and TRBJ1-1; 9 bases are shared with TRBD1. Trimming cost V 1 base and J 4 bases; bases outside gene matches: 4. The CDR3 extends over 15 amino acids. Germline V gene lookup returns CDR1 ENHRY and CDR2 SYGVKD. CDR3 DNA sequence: TGTGCCATCAGTGAGTGGACAGGGGACGGCACTGAAGCTTTCTTT. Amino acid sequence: CAISEWTGDGTEAFF.

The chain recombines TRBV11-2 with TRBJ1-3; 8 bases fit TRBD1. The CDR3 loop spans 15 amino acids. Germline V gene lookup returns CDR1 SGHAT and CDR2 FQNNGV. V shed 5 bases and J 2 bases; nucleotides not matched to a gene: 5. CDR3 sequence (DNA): TGTGCCAGCAGCCCGGGACAGGCTACTGGAAACACCATATATTTT. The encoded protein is CASSPGQATGNTIYF. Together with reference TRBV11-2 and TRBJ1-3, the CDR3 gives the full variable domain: EAGVAQSPRYKIIEKRQSVAFWCNPISGHATLYWYQQILGQGPKLLIQFQNNGVVDDSQLPKDRFSAERLKGVDSTLKIQPAKLEDSAVYLCASSPGQATGNTIYFGEGSWLTVV.

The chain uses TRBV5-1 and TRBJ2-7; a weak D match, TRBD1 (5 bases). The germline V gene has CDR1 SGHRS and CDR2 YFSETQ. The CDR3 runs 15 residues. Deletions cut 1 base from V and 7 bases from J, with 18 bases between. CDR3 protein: CASSLTWGPAREQYF. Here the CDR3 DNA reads TGCGCCAGCAGCTTGACTTGGGGCCCCGCGAGGGAGCAGTACTTC.